These T cell receptor beta chains were read from a single sample in a study of graft-versus-host responses after intestinal transplantation. The antigens these receptors bind are not known. Clones were read by immunoSEQ multiplex PCR, and TCRdb kept only the in-frame ones, dropping some. The sample has about 92,000 clones; about nine tenths are singletons. The sample was unstimulated CD8+ T cells sorted from spleen or lymph node cells, taken before intestinal transplant. These receptors were obtained from a human donor who received an intestinal transplant. Each CDR3 is given with its conserved first and last residue. The order of the fields is J gene, D gene, V gene, clone size, CDR3 DNA, CDR3 protein. The D gene is left open where the match is weak. Not all rows give a size; the values are once, few, many and, for expanded clones, a class.

TRBJ1-2,.,TRBV5-6,once,TGTGCCAGCGGCGTTCGATTCTTTGCCTATGGCTACACCTTC,CASGVRFFAYGYTF
TRBJ2-7,TRBD1,TRBV5-5,.,TGTGCCAGCATCCTACAGACAGGGGGACCCTACGAGCAGTACTTC,CASILQTGGPYEQYF
TRBJ2-1,TRBD2,TRBV29-1,.,TGCAGCGTTGAGTTTGCGGGAGGGGGGAACAATGAGCAGTTCTTC,CSVEFAGGGNNEQFF
TRBJ1-2,.,TRBV9,.,TGTGCCAGCAGCGCGATAGAGGGGTCCCCTAACTATGGCTACACCTTC,CASSAIEGSPNYGYTF
TRBJ2-3,.,TRBV29-1,.,TGCAGCGTTGAAGATCCGCTTTTAGATACGCAGTATTTT,CSVEDPLLDTQYF
TRBJ1-1,.,TRBV6-1,once,TGTGCCAGCAGTGATCCGGGAGGCACTGAAGCTTTCTTT,CASSDPGGTEAFF
TRBJ1-4,.,TRBV6-5,few,TGTGCCAGCAGTTACCAGGGCAGTCCTAATGAAAAACTGTTTTTT,CASSYQGSPNEKLFF
TRBJ2-5,TRBD1,TRBV25-1,.,TGTGCCAGCACCCGCCAGGGGGAAGAGACCCAGTACTTC,CASTRQGEETQYF
TRBJ2-5,.,TRBV5-4,.,TGTGCCAGCAGCTTGTCGTGGAGGGGGCGGGAGACCCAGTACTTC,CASSLSWRGRETQYF
TRBJ2-7,.,TRBV13,.,TGTGCCAGCAGCTTAGATCGGGATCCGGACGAGCAGTACTTC,CASSLDRDPDEQYF
TRBJ1-2,.,TRBV6-5,few,TGTGCCAGCACCCCAGGGTTGGGCTATGGCTACACCTTC,CASTPGLGYGYTF